Shown below are 29 T cell receptor beta chains from a single sample sequenced in a study of T-cell memory formation after mild COVID-19. TCRdb called the 5' RACE reads again in MiXCR, with one record for every CDR3 protein. The top ten clones hold about 10% of a sample with around 450,000 distinct CDR3 sequences, roughly 26% of them seen once. Material for sequencing was PBMCs or a T cell subset sorted from them (not recorded which). These receptors were collected from an adult woman who had mild COVID-19 (a few samples of this study predate the infection). Cell type and time point are not known.

There are a few counts of this clonotype. The J gene is TRBJ1-1, the V gene TRBV12-3 or TRBV12-4, with TRBD1 identical over 9 bases. There are 15 residues in the CDR3. The J segment lost 0 bases and the V segment lost 7 bases, leaving 6 bases of the junction unmatched. CDR3 sequence: CASNRDRALNTEAFF. CDR3 sequence (DNA): TGTGCCAGCAACCGGGACAGGGCTCTGAACACTGAAGCTTTCTTT.

The V gene is TRBV14, the J gene TRBJ1-1; 8 bases match TRBD1. This CDR3 has 16 amino acids. V gave up 6 bases and J gave up 3 bases; unmatched junction bases: 12. The germline V gene has CDR1 SGHDN and CDR2 FVKESK. The CDR3 here is CASSPDRGSRDTEAFF. The CDR3 coding sequence is TGTGCCAGCAGTCCCGACAGGGGCTCGCGGGACACTGAAGCTTTCTTT.

This CDR3 is CASSTDRGRNTEAFF. The CDR3 DNA reads as TGTGCCAGCAGTACAGACAGGGGGCGAAACACTGAAGCTTTCTTT. V is TRBV12-3 or TRBV12-4 and J is TRBJ1-1; 10 bases are shared with TRBD1. The CDR3 spans 15 residues. V was pared by 5 bases and J by 2 bases, with 5 bases of the junction left unmatched.

Many counts were recorded for this clonotype. This chain links TRBV7-2 with TRBJ2-1; 7 bases line up with TRBD2. Trimming cost V 5 bases and J 7 bases; bases outside gene matches: 8. The germline gives CDR1 SGHTA, CDR2 FQGNSA. The CDR3 consists of 14 residues. The CDR3 bases are TGTGCCAGCAGCCGACTAGCTCTTCGGAATGAGCAGTTCTTC. Translated: CASSRLALRNEQFF.

The rearrangement uses TRBV24-1 and TRBJ2-1; D is possibly TRBD1 (6 bases). Trimming pared 0 bases from V and 14 bases from J, leaving 13 bases between. From germline, CDR1 is KGHDR and CDR2 SFDVKD. The CDR3 contains 13 residues. CDR3 nucleotide sequence: TGTGCCACCAGTGATTTGCCCCACAGGGCGAAGTTCTTC. Translated: CATSDLPHRAKFF.

The chain has TRBV29-1 and TRBJ2-2, with D unclear. CDR1 SQVTM and CDR2 ANQGSEA come from the germline V gene. There are 13 residues in the CDR3. The V and J ends lost 4 bases and 1 base respectively, with 7 bases between them. The CDR3, as DNA: TGCAGCGTTGGTACAGAGAACACCGGGGAGCTGTTTTTT. It codes for CSVGTENTGELFF.

The chain uses TRBV6-2 or TRBV6-3 and TRBJ2-1; 12 positions match TRBD2. The J segment lost 7 bases and the V segment lost 5 bases, leaving 9 bases of the junction unmatched. Germline lookup yields CDR1 MNHEY and CDR2 SVGEGT. The CDR3 extends over 16 amino acids. The CDR3 coding sequence is TGTGCCAGCAGTCCCCTAGCGGGAGGGCCTGGTAATGAGCAGTTCTTC. This sequence encodes CASSPLAGGPGNEQFF.

V is TRBV18 and J is TRBJ1-3; 10 positions agree with TRBD1. V gave up 2 bases and J gave up 4 bases; unmatched junction bases: 5. Germline lookup yields CDR1 KGHSH and CDR2 LQKENI. This CDR3 is built from 16 residues. Here the CDR3 DNA reads TGTGCCAGCTCACCAGACAGGGGGCGAAGAGGAAACACCATATATTTT. Residues: CASSPDRGRRGNTIYF.

About this clonotype: Germline and junction disagree at one end, which may indicate a read error. V and J are TRBV7-3 and TRBJ2-5, with 7 bases fitting TRBD2. Germline values: CDR1 SGHTA, CDR2 FQGTGA. CDR3 length equals 16 residues. CDR3: CASSLTFGGGQGTQYF. The CDR3, as DNA: TGTGCCAGCAGCTTAACGTTCGGCGGGGGTCAAGGGACCCAGTACTTC.

The chain is built from TRBV4-2 and TRBJ2-2, with D possibly being TRBD2 (5 bases). V shed 4 bases and J shed 6 bases, with 18 bases lying between them. The CDR3 contains 16 residues. The germline V gene has CDR1 LGHNA and CDR2 YNFKEQ. CDR3 nucleotides: TGTGCCAGCAGCCTCAACCGGCCCGGGGTGGCCGGGGAGCTGTTTTTT. Translation gives CASSLNRPGVAGELFF.

This rearrangement joins TRBV12-3 or TRBV12-4 to TRBJ2-7, with a possible D match to TRBD2 (7 bases). V lost 11 bases, J lost 2 bases, and 16 bases lay in between. The CDR3 covers 13 residues. The CDR3 DNA follows: TGTGCCCATGTGGGGCGGGGGCCCTACGAGCAGTACTTC. Protein product: CAHVGRGPYEQYF.

This clonotype was seen a handful of times. The chain joins TRBV27 to TRBJ1-2; 7 bases are shared with TRBD1. CDR3 size: 12 residues. Germline loops: CDR1 MNHEY, CDR2 SMNVEV (reference sequence). V was pared by 5 bases and J by 10 bases, with 7 bases of the junction left unmatched. Here the CDR3 reads CASSAAQGTYTF. CDR3 sequence (DNA): TGTGCCAGCAGTGCAGCACAGGGGACCTACACCTTC.

The gene calls are TRBV7-2 and TRBJ1-2; D is unresolved. V dropped 0 bases and J dropped 11 bases, with 10 bases sitting between them. The CDR3 has 12 residues. Germline values: CDR1 SGHTA, CDR2 FQGNSA. The CDR3 DNA reads as TGTGCCAGCAGCTTAGCTCCCCGGGAGTACACCTTC. It encodes CASSLAPREYTF.

The J gene is TRBJ1-1, the V gene TRBV5-5, with a weak D call TRBD1 (5 bases). V was shortened by 4 bases and J by 0 bases, with 31 bases between the two germline ends. This CDR3 is 21 amino acids long. The germline CDR1 and CDR2 sequences are SGHKS and YYEKEE (reference sequence). CDR3 nucleotide sequence: TGTGCCAGCAGCCCCCGCGGAAACTTTGGCAGGGCTCTGTCAATGAACACTGAAGCTTTCTTT. Amino acid sequence: CASSPRGNFGRALSMNTEAFF.

CDR3 loop: CASSLSGHWAAGANVLTF. The CDR3 DNA reads as TGTGCCAGCAGCCTGTCCGGGCACTGGGCGGCTGGGGCCAACGTCCTGACTTTC. The V call is TRBV4-2, the J call TRBJ2-6; D is ambiguous. The CDR3 is 18 amino acids. Trimming stripped 4 bases from V and 2 bases from J, with 18 bases between. Germline V gene sequence: CDR1 LGHNA, CDR2 YNFKEQ.

The chain has TRBV7-9 and TRBJ2-5; 7 nucleotides match TRBD1. Germline CDR1 is SEHNR and CDR2 is FQNEAQ (reference sequence). Trimming cost V 5 bases and J 4 bases; bases outside gene matches: 10. This CDR3 comprises 15 residues. The CDR3 spells CASSQTTGFGETQYF. The DNA for the CDR3 is TGTGCCAGCAGCCAAACGACAGGGTTTGGAGAGACCCAGTACTTC.

The chain recombines TRBV9 with TRBJ1-4, with D unresolved. This CDR3 spans 15 amino acids. CDR1 SGDLS and CDR2 YYNGEE come from the germline V gene. V gave up 0 bases and J gave up 8 bases, with 14 bases separating them. The chain's CDR3 is CASSVEMGAGEKLFF. DNA for the CDR3: TGTGCCAGCAGCGTAGAGATGGGCGCAGGAGAAAAACTGTTTTTT.

The table lists this clonotype with a count of one. This chain links TRBV11-3 with TRBJ2-5; TRBD2 might be the D (6 bases). The CDR3 contains 14 residues. Trimming left V 1 base short and J 7 bases short, with 13 bases between. Germline lookup yields CDR1 SGHNT and CDR2 YENEEA. CDR3 nucleotides: TGTGCCAGCAGCTTAGGCGGGGATATCGGGACCCAGTACTTC. Translating it yields CASSLGGDIGTQYF.

This clonotype was picked up a small number of times. V usage is TRBV4-3 and J usage is TRBJ2-1; 10 nucleotides line up with TRBD2. Germline loops: CDR1 LGHNA, CDR2 YSLEER. Trimming at V came to 1 base and at J to 3 bases, leaving 3 bases not matched to a gene. The CDR3 sequence is 16 residues long. In DNA, the CDR3 is TGCGCCAGCAGCCAAGTAGCGGGAGGAATCTACAATGAGCAGTTCTTC. Translation gives CASSQVAGGIYNEQFF.

The V and J genes are TRBV12-3 or TRBV12-4 and TRBJ2-5, with 9 bases aligning to TRBD1. This CDR3 is built from 15 residues. The junction had 11 bases not matched to a gene; V was cut back by 6 bases and J by 6 bases. The CDR3 region has the DNA TGTGCCAGCAGGATGACAGGGGGGCTCCAGAAGACCCAGTACTTC. Its translation is CASRMTGGLQKTQYF.

In its sample, this clonotype was seen a few times. The genes are TRBV6-2 or TRBV6-3 and TRBJ2-7, with D hard to call. Trimming pared 0 bases from V and 6 bases from J, leaving 6 bases between. The germline gives CDR1 MNHEY, CDR2 SVGEGT. The CDR3 is made up of 12 amino acids. CDR3 sequence: CASSYSSAEQYF. CDR3 sequence (DNA): TGTGCCAGCAGTTACTCGTCTGCCGAGCAGTACTTC.

J is TRBJ1-4 and V is TRBV4-1; unclear D gene. The CDR3 consists of 15 residues. V dropped 1 base and J dropped 0 bases, with 6 bases sitting between them. Germline CDR1 is MGHRA and CDR2 is YSYEKL. The CDR3 DNA reads TGCGCCAGCAGCCAAGTATTCACAACTAATGAAAAACTGTTTTTT. It codes for CASSQVFTTNEKLFF.

This chain joins TRBV4-3 and TRBJ2-6; D may be TRBD1 (5 bases). Germline V gene lookup returns CDR1 LGHNA and CDR2 YSLEER. Trimming left V 0 bases short and J 0 bases short, with 9 bases between. This CDR3 spans 17 amino acids. CDR3 in amino acids: CASSQDTGDSGANVLTF. CDR3 coding DNA: TGCGCCAGCAGCCAAGATACAGGAGACTCTGGGGCCAACGTCCTGACTTTC.

This clonotype was counted many times. Written as DNA, the CDR3 is TGCGCCAGCAGCTTGGTGGAGAACACCGGGGAGCTGTTTTTT. Residues: CASSLVENTGELFF. The chain joins TRBV5-1 to TRBJ2-2, with D unresolved. Trimming removed 0 bases at V and 1 base at J, with 4 bases between. The CDR3 has 14 amino acids. Germline V gives CDR1 SGHRS, CDR2 YFSETQ.

This chain connects TRBV28 to TRBJ2-7; TRBD2 aligns across 12 bases. The CDR3 has 19 amino acids. Trimming at V came to 4 bases and at J to 2 bases, leaving 15 bases not matched to a gene. Germline CDR1 MDHEN, CDR2 SYDVKM. CDR3 sequence reads: CASSSSRLAGDRLPYEQYF. CDR3 DNA: TGTGCCAGCAGTTCCTCCAGACTAGCGGGAGACCGCCTCCCCTACGAGCAGTACTTC.

The J gene is TRBJ2-7, the V gene TRBV20-1; maybe TRBD1 (7 bases). The germline gives CDR1 DFQATT, CDR2 SNEGSKA (reference sequence). V lost 0 bases, J lost 1 base, and 19 bases lay in between. The CDR3 extends over 17 amino acids. In nucleotides, the CDR3 is TGCAGTGCTAGAGATTACAGGGGCGGGACGGGGTCCTACGAGCAGTACTTC. Translated: CSARDYRGGTGSYEQYF.

The J gene is TRBJ2-1, the V gene TRBV18; 15 bases fit TRBD2. CDR3 size: 16 residues. V trimming: 0 bases; J trimming: 8 bases; junction bases outside the gene matches: 2. Germline assignment: CDR1 KGHSH and CDR2 LQKENI. The CDR3 coding sequence is TGTGCCAGCTCACCACCGGGACTAGCGGGAGGTGATGAGCAGTTCTTC. It specifies CASSPPGLAGGDEQFF.

This clonotype was observed a handful of times. The chain recombines TRBV4-3 with TRBJ1-4; the D gene is possibly TRBD1 (6 bases). Trimming shortened V by 5 bases and J by 5 bases, and 15 bases separated the two germline ends. From germline, CDR1 is LGHNA and CDR2 YSLEER. This CDR3 region has 15 residues. CDR3 DNA: TGCGCCAGCAGCGGATGGGGGGGCACGAATGAAAAACTGTTTTTT. It encodes CASSGWGGTNEKLFF.

The chain uses TRBV6-6 and TRBJ1-1; tentative D call: TRBD1 (5 bases). The germline gives CDR1 MNHNY, CDR2 SVGAGI (reference sequence). The CDR3 runs 14 residues. V dropped 6 bases and J dropped 0 bases, with 11 bases sitting between them. The CDR3, as DNA: TGTGCCAGCAGGAGCGGACACTTGAACACTGAAGCTTTCTTT. Protein product: CASRSGHLNTEAFF.